The clone carrying this TCR beta chain occurred once. Its cognate antigen is unknown. This specimen belongs to a study of shared clonotypes between healthy human individuals. General study results and limits: Generation of non-shared clonotypes was less probable than generation of clonotypes shared by all four donors. A limitation of the genetic and exposure-history diversity represented arose from few donors.

V lost 6 bases to trimming and J lost 3 bases; unmatched junction nucleotides: 4. The CDR3 totals 13 residues. CDR1 and CDR2 from the germline V gene are MNHEY and SVGAGI. Researchers ran the assay at a deep level. This table comes from immunoSEQ multiplex PCR, and its TCRdb copy is limited to in-frame clones, with some not included. The table includes 2 million to 2.5 million clones, less than 95% detected once. Negatively enriched CD4+ T cells were divided by CD45RA into naive and memory. The origin of this receptor is a man between 18 and 29 years old in good health. Some clones in this sample may be carry-over from other donors' samples. The chain employs TRBV6-5 and TRBJ2-7; 8 bases match TRBD1. The specimen was naive CD4+ T cells from PBMCs. Subset denoted: CD45RA+ positively selected. CDR3: CASRRTGIYEQYF. CDR3 DNA sequence: TGTGCCAGCAGGCGGACAGGGATCTACGAGCAGTACTTC.